Given below is one T cell receptor (beta chain) in context. Antigen specificity is unknown. Germline and junction disagree at one end, which may indicate a read error. TCRdb passed the reads through MiXCR, listing each CDR3 protein once. Seen here are around 130,000 distinct CDR3 sequences, under 30% observed once, and the top ten hold roughly 33%. This record belongs to a study of T cell repertoires in cytomegalovirus infection. Study in general: Public TCR beta signatures indicated both CMV infection and matching HLA type. Study-level results: HLA-C-restricted, CMV-specific TCR beta clonotypes were dominant ex vivo. CMV carriers having the relevant HLA were flagged by cumulative public TCR beta family frequency.

The CDR3 is made up of 14 amino acids. Germline V gene data show CDR1 as SGHVT and CDR2 as SQSDAQ. The clonotype comes from a human donor in good health (CMV status not recorded). Some clones in this sample may be carry-over from other donors' samples. Sequenced material: PBMCs, sequenced either directly or after in vitro stimulation (not recorded which). V usage is TRBV7-4 and J usage is TRBJ2-2, with no clear D. CDR3 nucleotide sequence: TGTGCCAGCCGCTTATTGACGAACACCGGGGAGCTGTTTTTT. Amino acid sequence: CASRLLTNTGELFF.